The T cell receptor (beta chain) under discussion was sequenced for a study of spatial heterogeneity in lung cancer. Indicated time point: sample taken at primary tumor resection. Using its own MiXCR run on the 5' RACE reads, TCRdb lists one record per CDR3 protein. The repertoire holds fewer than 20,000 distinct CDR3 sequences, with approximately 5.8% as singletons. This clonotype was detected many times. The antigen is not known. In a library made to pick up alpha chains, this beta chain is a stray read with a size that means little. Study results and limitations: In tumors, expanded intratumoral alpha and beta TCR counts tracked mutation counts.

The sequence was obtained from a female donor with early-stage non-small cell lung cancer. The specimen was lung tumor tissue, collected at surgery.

The CDR3 DNA reads as TGTGCCAGCAGTGAAACACTAGCGGCTGGAACAGGAGAGACCCAGTACTTC. It is translated as CASSETLAAGTGETQYF. The chain links TRBV2 to TRBJ2-5, with 8 bases matching TRBD2. The junction had 12 bases not matched to a gene; V was cut back by 2 bases and J by 4 bases. CDR3 length equals 17 residues. The germline V gene encodes CDR1 SNHLY and CDR2 FYNNEI.